The subject of this entry is one T cell receptor (beta chain). Deletions cut 2 bases from V and 2 bases from J, with 16 bases between. The CDR3 contains 16 residues. The germline V gene has CDR1 LNHDA and CDR2 SQIVND (reference sequence). Profiled with immunoSEQ multiplex PCR; TCRdb holds only in-frame clones, not every one. The data show under 250,000 clones, with 84% seen just once and about 2% held by the top ten. This specimen belongs to a study of blood T cell repertoires in COVID-19. Cohorts were determined from participant-reported clinical history. Each recovered donor of Cohort 3 presented with two negative PCRs, clearance, or symptom resolution.

The source is a man aged 55-75 years who had recovered from COVID-19. The sample comprised PBMCs or T cells enriched from blood (not recorded which). The chain is built from TRBV19 and TRBJ2-7, with D possibly TRBD1 on 6 matching bases. CDR3 loop: CASSILVTGGPYEQYF. In DNA, the CDR3 is TGTGCCAGTAGTATATTGGTGACAGGAGGTCCCTACGAGCAGTACTTC.